This TCR beta chain was profiled in a study of blood T cells in healthy people across ages. The second PCR ran about 6 to 12 cycles with a sample-barcoded 5' primer and J-beta primers. TCRdb reanalysed the 5' RACE reads using MiXCR and keeps one entry per CDR3 protein. The sample records approximately 790,000 distinct CDR3 sequences, approximately 67% being singletons. Germline V gene data show CDR1 as LGHNA and CDR2 as YSLEER. The CDR3 spans 14 residues. V gave up 4 bases and J gave up 4 bases; unmatched junction bases: 4. This clonotype was sampled from a man aged 25 to 45 in good health. Sequencing was carried out using blood. The rearrangement uses TRBV4-3 and TRBJ2-3, with 8 bases matching TRBD2. DNA for the CDR3: TGCGCCAGCAGCCCCGGGGGGGTCGCAGATACGCAGTATTTT. Translating it yields CASSPGGVADTQYF.